A single sample gave rise to the 5 T cell receptor beta chains below, sequenced in a study of T cells in Graves' hyperthyroidism and ophthalmopathy. There were TCR beta CDR3 regions amplified from RNA transcripts. The HTBI primer set was used in a first-round RT-PCR of the TCR CDR3. TCRdb fed the multiplex PCR reads into MiXCR, producing one record per CDR3 protein. The sample yields around 380,000 distinct CDR3 sequences, less than 15% seen once. Specimen: blood. Receptors originate from a young man with Graves' hyperthyroidism that later progressed to Graves' ophthalmopathy.

This clonotype has a count of ten or more. The chain is built from TRBV2 and TRBJ2-5, with TRBD2 matching 10 bases. Germline V gives CDR1 SNHLY, CDR2 FYNNEI. This CDR3 is built from 10 residues. V gave up 9 bases and J gave up 14 bases; unmatched junction bases: 6. In nucleotides, the CDR3 is TGTGCCAGTGCCCTAGCGGGGGTTTACTTC. It yields the protein CASALAGVYF.

At least ten counts were recorded for this clonotype. V gene TRBV12-5 combines with J gene TRBJ2-3; 12 bases fit TRBD2. Germline values: CDR1 LGHNT, CDR2 FRNRAP. This CDR3 has 16 residues. The V and J ends lost 6 bases and 2 bases, in that order; junction bases with no gene match: 6. The CDR3 bases are TGTGCTAGTGGCCTCGGACTAGCGGGGACCACAGATACGCAGTATTTT. It encodes CASGLGLAGTTDTQYF.

This clonotype was seen at least ten times. The V gene is TRBV13, the J gene TRBJ1-2; D remains ambiguous. The CDR3 extends over 14 amino acids. V shed 2 bases and J shed 5 bases, with 12 bases lying between them. Germline assignment: CDR1 PRHDT and CDR2 FYEKMQ (reference sequence). This CDR3 reads CASSLKYGSYGYTF. For the CDR3, the DNA is TGTGCCAGCAGCTTAAAATATGGGTCTTATGGCTACACCTTC. Supplemented by reference TRBV13 and TRBJ1-2, the full variable domain reads AAGVIQSPRHLIKEKRETATLKCYPIPRHDTVYWYQQGPGQDPQFLISFYEKMQSDKGSIPDRFSAQQFSDYHSELNMSSLELGDSALYFCASSLKYGSYGYTFGSGTRLTVV.

This clonotype turned up a few times. V usage is TRBV18 and J usage is TRBJ1-1; 7 bases match TRBD1. Losses at the gene ends were 0 bases for V and 4 bases for J; bases not matched to a gene: 11. Germline CDR1 is KGHSH and CDR2 is LQKENI. The length of the CDR3 is 17 residues. The CDR3 coding sequence is TGTGCCAGCTCACCACCGGAGACAGGGCGAATTGTCACTGAAGCTTTCTTT. This gives the protein CASSPPETGRIVTEAFF. Full variable domain (rest looked up from reference TRBV18 and TRBJ1-1): NAGVMQNPRHLVRRRGQEARLRCSPMKGHSHVYWYRQLPEEGLKFMVYLQKENIIDESGMPKERFSAEFPKEGPSILRIQQVVRGDSAAYFCASSPPETGRIVTEAFFGQGTRLTVV.

This clonotype was counted ten times or more. The V gene is TRBV27, the J gene TRBJ2-5; a possible D gene is TRBD1 (5 bases). The length of the CDR3 is 14 residues. V was shortened by 5 bases and J by 4 bases, with 14 bases between the two germline ends. Germline V gene lookup returns CDR1 MNHEY and CDR2 SMNVEV (reference sequence). The CDR3 sequence is CASSPTGGRETQYF. The DNA of the CDR3 is TGTGCCAGCAGTCCCACAGGTGGAAGAGAGACCCAGTACTTC.